This T cell receptor beta chain was sequenced during a study of early T cells in non-severe SARS-CoV-2 infection. Study-level background: The input, bulk RNA from unsorted whole blood, was sequenced, and chains were unpaired.

About this clonotype itself: Antigen specificity is unknown.

As part of library construction, unique molecular identifiers were attached to individual cDNA molecules. One entry per CDR3 protein results from TCRdb running MiXCR on the 5' RACE reads. The table includes roughly 66,000 distinct CDR3 sequences, around 9% detected once. The CDR3 spans 16 residues. V lost 5 bases to trimming and J lost 4 bases; unmatched junction nucleotides: 11. The germline CDR1 and CDR2 sequences are SGHTA and FQGNSA. Findings of the study overall: A preference for anti-spike CD8 responses marked VDJdb matching, which missed private and CD4 specificities.

Sequenced material: whole blood. This TCR came from an adult who was a healthcare worker with PCR-confirmed SARS-CoV-2 infection or an uninfected control (not recorded which). The J gene is TRBJ2-3, the V gene TRBV7-2, with TRBD1 matching over 8 bases. CDR3 sequence reads: CASSPWTGSFADTQYF. The CDR3 DNA reads TGTGCCAGCAGCCCATGGACAGGGTCATTCGCAGATACGCAGTATTTT.